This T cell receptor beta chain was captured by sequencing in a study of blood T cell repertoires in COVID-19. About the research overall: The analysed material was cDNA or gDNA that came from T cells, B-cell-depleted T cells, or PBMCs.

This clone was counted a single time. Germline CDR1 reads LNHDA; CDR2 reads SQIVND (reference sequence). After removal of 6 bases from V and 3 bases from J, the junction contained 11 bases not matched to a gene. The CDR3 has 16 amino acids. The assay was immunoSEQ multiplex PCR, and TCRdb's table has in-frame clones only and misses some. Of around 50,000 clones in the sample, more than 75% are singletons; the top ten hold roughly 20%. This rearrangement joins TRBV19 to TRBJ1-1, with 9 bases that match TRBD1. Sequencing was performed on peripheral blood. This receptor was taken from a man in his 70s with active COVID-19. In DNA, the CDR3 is TGTGCCAGTAGGCCCGTGGACAGGGGTCATTACACTGAAGCTTTCTTT. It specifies CASRPVDRGHYTEAFF.